This TCR beta chain is drawn from a study of Graves' ophthalmopathy and Graves' hyperthyroidism. Findings and caveats of the study: Ophthalmopathy progression cases were predicted by the model with about 70% sensitivity and around 72% specificity. Ophthalmopathy cases were distinguished from stable hyperthyroidism by a 13-signature model, reaching 85% to 90% sensitivity and 70% to 84% specificity. Detected in blood as well were most expanded thyroid clonotypes with frequency above 0.001.

With V trimmed by 6 bases and J by 2 bases, 1 base remained unmatched. This CDR3 comprises 12 residues. Germline V CDR1 and CDR2: ENHRY, SYGVKD. This clonotype showed up many times. The antigen is undetermined. RNA transcripts provided the template for amplifying TCR beta CDR3 regions. First-round RT-PCR relied on HTBI primers, and a second-round multiplex PCR came next. Using its own MiXCR run on the multiplex PCR reads, TCRdb lists one record per CDR3 protein. The data show approximately 1.2 million distinct CDR3 sequences, with less than 45% seen just once and 11% held by the top ten. Patients in the hyperthyroidism group, adults aged 18 to 65, were newly diagnosed, under 2 months' duration.

The chain couples TRBV10-3 to TRBJ2-7, with 7 nucleotides matching TRBD1. This TCR was recovered from an adult man with Graves' hyperthyroidism. Sequenced: peripheral blood or thyroid tissue (not recorded which). For the CDR3, the DNA is TGTGCCATCAGAGGGACAGCCTACGAGCAGTACTTC. It specifies CAIRGTAYEQYF.